The source of this T cell receptor (beta chain) is a study of blood T cell repertoires in COVID-19. Germline V gene sequence: CDR1 ENHRY, CDR2 SYGVKD. Between the trimmed V and J ends, which lost 0 bases and 7 bases, there was a span of 13 bases. CDR3 length equals 15 residues. Enrollment of patients from Seattle took place during active infection, with longitudinal follow-up. Authors' analysis steps: Estimation of nucleated cell counts relied on the amplification of reference gene primers. Profiled with immunoSEQ multiplex PCR; TCRdb holds only in-frame clones, not every one. V, J and clone size were drawn from that table, and D and trimming were deduced from the DNA. The sample has 55,000 to 75,000 clones, roughly 80% seen once; the top ten hold 9.6%.

Input material: peripheral blood. The J gene is TRBJ2-1, the V gene TRBV10-3, with D possibly TRBD2 on 6 matching bases. This clonotype was obtained from a man older than 75 with COVID-19, enrolled during active disease. The CDR3 is CAISESMGGRNEQFF. The CDR3 DNA follows: TGTGCCATCAGTGAGTCGATGGGAGGTAGAAATGAGCAGTTCTTC.